The 20 T cell receptor beta chains below all came from one sample that was sequenced in a study of tumor-infiltrating lymphocytes in primary liver carcinoma. Unsorted bulk tissue, roughly 20-32 mg of it, served as the source for co-extraction of RNA and DNA. The authors made TCR beta cDNA from 500 ng total RNA with a constant-region primer. Slightly modified ARM-PCR served as the procedure for the TCR beta libraries. These libraries came from three rounds of nested multiplex PCR. In the first two PCR rounds, TRBV1-TRBV30 forward primers were paired with a C-beta reverse primer, and each round lasted about 9 cycles. TCRdb passed the multiplex PCR reads through MiXCR, listing each CDR3 protein once. The table includes approximately 46,000 distinct CDR3 sequences, roughly 77% detected once. Input material: tumor-adjacent normal liver tissue. These receptors were obtained from a woman aged 30 to 39 with primary liver carcinoma and hepatitis B virus infection.

The chain recombines TRBV29-1 with TRBJ2-2; D perhaps matches TRBD2 (6 bases). The germline V gene encodes CDR1 SQVTM and CDR2 ANQGSEA. The CDR3 contains 10 residues. The CDR3 is CGTYTGELFF. For the CDR3, the DNA is TGCGGGACTTACACCGGGGAGCTGTTTTTT.

About this clonotype itself: The missing conserved phenylalanine or tryptophan at the end of this CDR3 makes a read error likely. The chain recombines TRBV4-2 with TRBJ2-5; 7 positions match TRBD2. This CDR3 contains 15 residues. J gave up 0 bases and V 5 bases, and 6 bases lay outside the gene matches. Germline V gene data show CDR1 as LGHNA and CDR2 as YNFKEQ. The chain's CDR3 is CASSKGGRDQETQYS. DNA for the CDR3: TGTGCCAGCAGCAAAGGTGGGAGGGACCAAGAGACCCAGTACTCC.

Worth noting for this clonotype: At one end, the junction sequence differs from germline, possibly due to a read error. The chain links TRBV11-1 to TRBJ2-5; D perhaps matches TRBD2 (6 bases). Germline assignment: CDR1 SGHAT and CDR2 FQDESV (reference sequence). This CDR3 spans 18 amino acids. CDR3 amino acids: CASSPGDSSQGARETHYF. CDR3 in DNA: TGTGCCAGCAGCCCGGGGGATTCTAGCCAGGGTGCGCGAGAGACCCACTACTTC.

Comments on this clonotype: The junction departs from germline at one end; a sequencing error may be responsible. The V call is TRBV4-2, the J call TRBJ2-7; a possible D gene is TRBD2 (5 bases). This CDR3 is built from 13 residues. Germline lookup yields CDR1 LGHNA and CDR2 YNFKEQ. The CDR3 spells CTSNPLGGGEQYF. The CDR3, as DNA: TGTACCAGCAACCCCCTCGGAGGCGGAGAGCAGTACTTC.

This clonotype occurred a few times. The junction shows a germline mismatch at one end, possibly a read error. This chain uses TRBV28 with TRBJ1-5; 9 bases are shared with TRBD1. The CDR3 loop spans 15 amino acids. CDR1 MDHEN and CDR2 SYDVKM come from the germline V gene. The CDR3 loop is CASSSRTGDNQPQHF. In nucleotides, the CDR3 is TGTGCCAGCAGTTCGAGGACAGGGGACAATCAGCCCCAGCATTTC.

This clonotype was seen a single time. This clone may be a read error of a much larger clone one base away. The J gene is TRBJ1-2, the V gene TRBV28, with 7 nucleotides matching TRBD1. CDR3 length: 17 amino acids. After removal of 7 bases from V and 6 bases from J, the junction contained 20 bases not matched to a gene. CDR1 and CDR2 from the germline V gene are MDHEN and SYDVKM. The CDR3 DNA sequence: TGTGCCAGCATTCCCCTCGGGAGGGGGCGCTTCGCTGATGGCTACACCTTC. This gives the protein CASIPLGRGRFADGYTF.

Concerning this clonotype: At one end, the junction sequence differs from germline, possibly due to a read error. V is TRBV11-2 and J is TRBJ1-1; D is perhaps TRBD1 (6 bases). Germline values: CDR1 SGHAT, CDR2 FQNNGV. The CDR3 has 15 amino acids. The CDR3: CGSSLGRGFYTEAFF. The CDR3, as DNA: TGTGGCAGCAGCTTAGGCAGGGGATTTTACACAGAAGCTTTCTTT.

This clonotype has a single count. The V and J genes are TRBV7-9 and TRBJ2-2; D possibly corresponds to TRBD1 (6 bases). V lost 9 bases, J lost 9 bases, and 26 bases lay in between. The germline gives CDR1 SEHNR, CDR2 FQNEAQ (reference sequence). There are 16 residues in the CDR3. CDR3 coding DNA: TGTGCCAGGAGCCCACCGGCGGCAGGGGCTATTCGGGAGCTGTTTTTT. Protein product: CARSPPAAGAIRELFF.

Details on this clonotype: One end of the junction does not line up with germline, which may come from a read error. The rearrangement links TRBV4-2 to TRBJ2-7; no clear D gene. The germline V gene encodes CDR1 LGHNA and CDR2 YNFKEQ. There are 13 residues in the CDR3. CDR3 region: CVSSQYMAYEQYF. The CDR3 DNA is TGTGTCAGCAGCCAGTATATGGCGTACGAGCAGTACTTC.

This clonotype has more than one count but fewer than ten. This chain uses TRBV20-1 with TRBJ2-3, with TRBD2 identical over 9 bases. Germline V gene data show CDR1 as DFQATT and CDR2 as SNEGSKA (reference sequence). Unmatched junction bases numbered 7, after V lost 1 base and J lost 2 bases. The CDR3 runs 16 residues. CDR3 DNA sequence: TGCAGTGCTAGAGCCGCGGCGGGAGGGCCCACAGATACGCAGTATTTT. Its protein product is CSARAAAGGPTDTQYF.

In regard to this clonotype: One junction end does not reproduce the germline sequence, and a read error may be involved. The V call is TRBV7-3, the J call TRBJ1-1; D uncertain. Germline assignment: CDR1 SGHTA and CDR2 FQGTGA. The CDR3 totals 14 residues. CDR3 region: CASSLGLLNTEALF. The CDR3 nucleotides are TGTGCCAGCAGCTTAGGGCTCTTGAACACTGAAGCTTTATTT. Drawing the rest from reference TRBV7-3 and TRBJ1-1, the complete variable domain is GAGVSQTPSNKVTEKGKYVELRCDPISGHTALYWYRQSLGQGPEFLIYFQGTGAADDSGLPNDRFFAVRPEGSVSTLKIQRTERGDSAVYLCASSLGLLNTEALFGQGTRLTVV.

About this clonotype itself: Relative to the germline gene, one junction end is altered; a read error may explain this. This chain connects TRBV4-2 to TRBJ1-1; 8 nucleotides agree with TRBD1. Germline CDR1 LGHNA, CDR2 YNFKEQ. This CDR3 is built from 14 residues. CDR3 nucleotides: TGTGTCAGCAGCCGAGCAGGGGGCCGGGATGAAGCTATCTTT. Protein product: CVSSRAGGRDEAIF.

The sample holds many counts of this clonotype. The genes are TRBV5-6 and TRBJ1-2; D remains unclear. The CDR3 totals 15 residues. The germline V gene has CDR1 SGHDT and CDR2 YYEEEE. With 0 bases removed from V and 5 bases from J, the gap between germline ends came to 14 bases. The CDR3 is CASSLGAGYRYGYTF. CDR3 coding DNA: TGTGCCAGCAGCTTGGGGGCCGGGTACCGATATGGCTACACCTTC.

With respect to this clonotype: A read error may account for a junction end that differs from germline. V gene TRBV12-3 or TRBV12-4 combines with J gene TRBJ1-4, with 9 nucleotides matching TRBD1. CDR3 size: 18 residues. DNA for the CDR3: TGTGCCAGCAGTTTGGGGGACAGGGTTTTCTATCCCAATGAAGAACTGCTTTTT. It yields the protein CASSLGDRVFYPNEELLF.

Judged by abundance, this clonotype is medium-sized (0.01 to 0.1%). V usage is TRBV11-2 and J usage is TRBJ2-1; a possible D gene is TRBD2 (6 bases). V was clipped by 2 bases and J by 3 bases, with 14 bases between them. This CDR3 has 16 residues. Germline loops: CDR1 SGHAT, CDR2 FQNNGV. CDR3: CASSLSLDGSYNEQFF. The CDR3 DNA reads as TGTGCCAGCAGCTTAAGCCTGGACGGGAGCTACAATGAGCAGTTCTTC.

In the case of this clonotype: At one end the junction does not follow the germline gene, possibly because of a read error. The gene calls are TRBV6-1 and TRBJ1-3; D may be TRBD1 (5 bases). The germline V gene has CDR1 MNHNS and CDR2 SASEGT. This CDR3 has 14 residues. As DNA, the CDR3 is TGTACCAGCAGTGGGACTGTCTCTGGAAACACCATATATTTT. It yields the protein CTSSGTVSGNTIYF.

This clonotype appeared once. One end of the junction varies from germline; a read error may be responsible. The chain joins TRBV7-8 to TRBJ2-1, with TRBD2 as a possible D gene (5 bases). The CDR3 totals 14 residues. Germline values: CDR1 SGHVS, CDR2 FQNEAQ. Written as DNA, the CDR3 is TGTGCCAGCAGCTCACACTCCCCATTGGGAGCGCAGTTATTC. Amino acids: CASSSHSPLGAQLF.

With regard to this clonotype: Sequence at one end of the junction differs from germline and may be a read error. This chain joins TRBV10-2 and TRBJ1-1; TRBD1 agrees at 7 bases. The CDR3 is 16 residues long. CDR1 is WSHSY and CDR2 is SAAADI in the germline V gene. Here the CDR3 reads CAGSERDSGDFAEAFF. The CDR3 region has the DNA TGTGCCGGCAGTGAGCGGGACAGTGGAGATTTTGCTGAAGCTTTCTTT.

For this clonotype: The junction differs from germline at one of its ends, possibly a read error. CDR3 sequence: CASNQGAGTLTGEPFF. In DNA form, the CDR3 reads TGCGCCAGCAACCAAGGGGCGGGGACCCTCACCGGGGAACCGTTTTTT. This chain uses TRBV4-3 with TRBJ2-2; tentatively, D is TRBD2 (6 bases). The CDR3 is made up of 16 amino acids. Looked up from germline, CDR1 is LGHNA and CDR2 is YSLEER.

This chain joins TRBV4-3 and TRBJ1-2, with D maybe TRBD1 (5 bases). V was pared by 2 bases and J by 6 bases, with 16 bases between. Per the germline V gene, CDR1 is LGHNA and CDR2 is YSLEER. This CDR3 is built from 15 residues. This CDR3 is CASSQHWGRVDGYTF. CDR3 bases: TGCGCCAGCAGCCAACATTGGGGCAGAGTGGATGGCTACACCTTC.